This entry features one TCR beta chain sequence. What it recognizes is unknown. TCRdb re-derived calls from the reads in MiXCR, one entry per CDR3 protein. This table has more than 30,000 distinct CDR3 sequences, about 50% appearing once. This specimen belongs to a study of T cell repertoires in cytomegalovirus infection. Study-level information: Used in the study were CMV epitopes, some recently identified and HLA-C-restricted, others well-studied and HLA-B-restricted. It was the public TCR beta signatures that indicated both CMV infection and matching HLA type. Study observations and caveats: Of the TCR beta families, the public ones yielded a cumulative frequency that identified carriers of CMV plus the relevant HLA. CMV-specific HLA-C-restricted TCR beta clonotypes dominated the ex vivo response.

The CDR3 sequence is 16 residues long. Trimming took 1 base from V and 7 from J; bases not matched to a gene: 7. CDR1 is SGHTA, CDR2 FQGTGA, per germline. The chain links TRBV7-3 to TRBJ2-2; TRBD1 aligns across 9 bases. The sequencing here drew on CD8+ T cells from cultured PBMCs, taken from culture after CMV antigen stimulation. This TCR was sampled from a human donor in good health (CMV status not recorded). Some clones in this sample may be carry-over from other donors' samples. The CDR3 sequence is CASSLRDRDVYGELFF. The DNA for the CDR3 is TGTGCCAGCAGCTTAAGGGACAGGGACGTTTACGGGGAGCTGTTTTTT. The variable domain in full, with the rest retrieved from reference TRBV7-3 and TRBJ2-2, is GAGVSQTPSNKVTEKGKYVELRCDPISGHTALYWYRQSLGQGPEFLIYFQGTGAADDSGLPNDRFFAVRPEGSVSTLKIQRTERGDSAVYLCASSLRDRDVYGELFFGEGSRLTVL.